The source of this T cell receptor beta chain is a study of blood T cell repertoires in COVID-19. Turning to the study itself: Samples taken during acute and convalescent COVID-19 were collected in the United States, Italy and Spain. PBMCs, B-cell-depleted T cells, or T cells were the source of the cDNA or gDNA that made up the material.

The CDR3 consists of 14 residues. V was cut by 10 bases and J by 0 bases, with 14 bases left in between. Per germline, CDR1 MGHDK and CDR2 SYGVNS. In the authors' workflow: The assay estimated nucleated cells by amplifying reference gene primers. The protocol was immunoSEQ multiplex PCR, while the TCRdb copy is restricted to in-frame clones and leaves out a portion. V and J calls and clone size come straight from that table; D and trimming were deduced from the DNA. Of around 160,000 clones listed, just under 90% are singletons. Enrolled during active infection, Seattle patients were then followed longitudinally.

J is TRBJ2-3 and V is TRBV25-1; possibly TRBD2 for D (6 bases). The sequence was collected from a woman in her sixties or seventies with COVID-19, enrolled during active disease. The sequenced material came from peripheral blood. The CDR3 loop reads CATKGGVSTDTQYF. The DNA of the CDR3 is TGTGCCACTAAAGGCGGGGTTAGCACAGATACGCAGTATTTT.